Detailed here is one TCR beta chain. Its antigen remains unidentified. The data originate from a study of graft-versus-host responses after intestinal transplantation. Study summary: Each patient got anti-thymocyte globulin induction, then tacrolimus and steroids for roughly 3 years.

This CDR3 has 13 residues. Deletions cut 1 base from V and 6 bases from J, with 8 bases between. Looked up from germline, CDR1 is MNHNS and CDR2 is SASEGT. Clones were sequenced by immunoSEQ multiplex PCR, and TCRdb holds only the in-frame ones, with some missing. The profile covers about 70,000 clones, with about nine tenths appearing a single time and roughly 1.3% taken by the ten largest. Points from the study as a whole: Across patients carrying graft-donor T cell macrochimerism, allografts held high graft-versus-host to host-versus-graft clonal ratios. Ileal or blood samples showed some GvH clones first, and such clones were also found in recipient marrow.

The chain carries TRBV6-1 and TRBJ2-3, with D possibly being TRBD1 (6 bases). Sequenced material: unstimulated CD8+ T cells sorted from spleen or lymph node cells, taken before intestinal transplant. This receptor was obtained from a human donor who received an intestinal transplant. The CDR3 region is CASSEGGPDTQYF. Here the CDR3 DNA reads TGTGCCAGCAGTGAAGGGGGGCCCGATACGCAGTATTTT.